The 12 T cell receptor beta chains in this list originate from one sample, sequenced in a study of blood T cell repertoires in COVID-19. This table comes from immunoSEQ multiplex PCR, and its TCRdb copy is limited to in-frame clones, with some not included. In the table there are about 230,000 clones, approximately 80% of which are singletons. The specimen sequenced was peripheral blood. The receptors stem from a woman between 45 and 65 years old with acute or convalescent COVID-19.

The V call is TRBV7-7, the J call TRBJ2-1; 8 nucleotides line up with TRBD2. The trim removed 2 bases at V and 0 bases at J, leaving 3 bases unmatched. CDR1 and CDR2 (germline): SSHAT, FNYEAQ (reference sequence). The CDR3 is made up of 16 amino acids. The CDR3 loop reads CASSLKSGSSYNEQFF. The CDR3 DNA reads TGTGCCAGCAGCTTAAAAAGCGGGAGCTCCTACAATGAGCAGTTCTTC. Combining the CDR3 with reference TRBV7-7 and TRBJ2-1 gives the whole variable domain GAGVSQSPRYKVTKRGQDVTLRCDPISSHATLYWYQQALGQGPEFLTYFNYEAQPDKSGLPSDRFSAERPEGSISTLTIQRTEQRDSAMYRCASSLKSGSSYNEQFFGPGTRLTVL.

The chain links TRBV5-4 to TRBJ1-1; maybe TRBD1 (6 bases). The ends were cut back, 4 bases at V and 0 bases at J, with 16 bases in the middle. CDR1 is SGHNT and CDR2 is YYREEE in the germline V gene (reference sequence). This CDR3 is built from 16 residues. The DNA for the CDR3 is TGTGCCAGCAGCGAAGACAGGTCCCCCCTGAACACTGAAGCTTTCTTT. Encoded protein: CASSEDRSPLNTEAFF. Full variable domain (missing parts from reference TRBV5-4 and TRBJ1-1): ETGVTQSPTHLIKTRGQQVTLRCSSQSGHNTVSWYQQALGQGPQFIFQYYREEENGRGNFPPRFSGLQFPNYSSELNVNALELDDSALYLCASSEDRSPLNTEAFFGQGTRLTVV.

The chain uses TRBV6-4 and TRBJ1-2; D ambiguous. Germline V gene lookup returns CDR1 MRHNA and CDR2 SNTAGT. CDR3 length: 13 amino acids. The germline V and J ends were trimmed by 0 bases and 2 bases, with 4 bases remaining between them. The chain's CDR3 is CASSDSTNYGYTF. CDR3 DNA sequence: TGTGCCAGCAGTGACTCGACAAACTATGGCTACACCTTC.

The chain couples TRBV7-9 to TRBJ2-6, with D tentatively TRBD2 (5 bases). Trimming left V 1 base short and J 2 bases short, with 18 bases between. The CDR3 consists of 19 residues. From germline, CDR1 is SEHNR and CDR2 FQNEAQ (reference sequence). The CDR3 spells CASSLVSGEGIPGANVLTF. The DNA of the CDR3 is TGTGCCAGCAGCTTAGTTAGTGGTGAGGGTATCCCTGGGGCCAACGTCCTGACTTTC.

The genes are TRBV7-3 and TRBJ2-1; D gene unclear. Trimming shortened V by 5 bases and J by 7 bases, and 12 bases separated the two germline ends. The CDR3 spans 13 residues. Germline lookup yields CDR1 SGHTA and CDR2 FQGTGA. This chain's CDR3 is CASSHNGGNEQFF. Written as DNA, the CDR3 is TGTGCCAGCAGCCATAACGGCGGAAATGAGCAGTTCTTC.

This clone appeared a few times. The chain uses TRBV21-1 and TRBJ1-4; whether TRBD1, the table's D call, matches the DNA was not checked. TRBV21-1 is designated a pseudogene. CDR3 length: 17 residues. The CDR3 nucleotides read TGTGCCAGCAGCAACTTCCTTAGACAGTCCACTAATGAAAAACTGTTTTTT. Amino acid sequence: CASSNFLRQSTNEKLFF.

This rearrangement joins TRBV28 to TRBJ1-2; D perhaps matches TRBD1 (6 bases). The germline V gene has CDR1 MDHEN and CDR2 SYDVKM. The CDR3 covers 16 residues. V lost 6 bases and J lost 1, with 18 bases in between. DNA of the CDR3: TGTGCCAGCAGCTTTACTCCCGGACAGTATAACTATGGCTACACCTTC. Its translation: CASSFTPGQYNYGYTF.

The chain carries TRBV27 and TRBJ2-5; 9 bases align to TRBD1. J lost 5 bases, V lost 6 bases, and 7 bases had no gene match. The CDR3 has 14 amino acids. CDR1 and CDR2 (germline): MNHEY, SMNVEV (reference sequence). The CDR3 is CASSGQGLRETQYF. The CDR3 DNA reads TGTGCCAGCAGCGGACAGGGGCTCCGGGAGACCCAGTACTTC.

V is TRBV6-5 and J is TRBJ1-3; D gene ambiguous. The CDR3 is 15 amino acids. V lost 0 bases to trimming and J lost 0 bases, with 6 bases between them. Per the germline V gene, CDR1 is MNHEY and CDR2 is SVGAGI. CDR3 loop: CASSYSLRSGNTIYF. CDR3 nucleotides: TGTGCCAGCAGTTACTCCCTCCGCTCTGGAAACACCATATATTTT.

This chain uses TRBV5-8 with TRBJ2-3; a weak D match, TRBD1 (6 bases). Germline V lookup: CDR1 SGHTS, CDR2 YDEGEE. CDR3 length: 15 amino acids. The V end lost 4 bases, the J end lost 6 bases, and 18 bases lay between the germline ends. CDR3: CASSTRTDFKDTQYF. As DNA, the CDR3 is TGTGCCAGCAGCACACGGACAGATTTTAAGGATACGCAGTATTTT.

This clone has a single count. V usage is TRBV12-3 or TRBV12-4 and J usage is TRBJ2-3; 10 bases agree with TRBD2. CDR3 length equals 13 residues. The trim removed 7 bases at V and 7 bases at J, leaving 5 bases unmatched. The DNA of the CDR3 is TGTGCCAGCAACCTAGCGGGGGCTCATACGCAGTATTTT. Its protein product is CASNLAGAHTQYF.

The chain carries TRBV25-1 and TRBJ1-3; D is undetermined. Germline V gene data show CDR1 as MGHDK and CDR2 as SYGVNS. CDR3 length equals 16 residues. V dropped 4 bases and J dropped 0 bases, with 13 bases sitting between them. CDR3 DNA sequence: TGTGCCAGCAGTGGCTTGGACTTAAGCTCTGGAAACACCATATATTTT. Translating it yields CASSGLDLSSGNTIYF.